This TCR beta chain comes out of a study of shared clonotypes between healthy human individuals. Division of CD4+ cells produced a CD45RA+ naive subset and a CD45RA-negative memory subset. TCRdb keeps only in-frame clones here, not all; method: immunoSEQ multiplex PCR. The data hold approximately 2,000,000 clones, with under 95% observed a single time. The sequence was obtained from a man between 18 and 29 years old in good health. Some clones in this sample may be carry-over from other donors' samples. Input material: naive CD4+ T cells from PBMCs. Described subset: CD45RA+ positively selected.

In DNA form, the CDR3 reads TGTGCCAGCGAGACCCGGGACAGAGGATATGGCTACACCTTC. It is translated as CASETRDRGYGYTF. The V call is TRBV6-1, the J call TRBJ1-2, with 7 bases that match TRBD1. CDR1 is MNHNS, CDR2 SASEGT, per germline. CDR3 length equals 14 residues. Trimming cost V 8 bases and J 5 bases; bases outside gene matches: 11.